The present T cell receptor beta chain was sequenced within a study of post-analysis software for immune sequencing data. Overall study context: Secondary progressive, relapsing-remitting and progressive-relapsing multiple sclerosis were among the included disease courses.

Note on this clonotype: Its antigen is unknown. One end of the junction varies from germline; a read error may be responsible.

The TCR beta cDNA libraries contained unique molecular identifiers. TCRdb called the PCR reads again in MiXCR, with one record for every CDR3 protein. This sample yields 180,000 or so distinct CDR3 sequences, of which around 30% are seen a single time; around 3.7% belongs to the top ten. Study-wide findings and caveats: TRBV segments more frequent in patients than in controls numbered five and included TRBV5-6, TRBV5-1 and TRBV20-1. The study found significantly lower normalized Chao1 diversity in multiple sclerosis patients than in controls.

CDR3 length: 15 residues. The V gene's germline CDR1 is SGHKS and CDR2 YYEKEE (reference sequence). This chain connects TRBV5-5 to TRBJ2-5; the D gene could be TRBD1 or TRBD2 (5 bases each). Near its end, the DNA agrees better with TRBJ2-7, so the J call may be wrong. The receptor was derived from a girl aged 2-17 years with multiple sclerosis. Sequenced material: blood. CDR3 sequence: CASSFGTTRGDEQYF. The DNA for the CDR3 is TGCGCCAGCAGCTTCGGGACGACCCGCGGAGACGAGCAGTACTTC.